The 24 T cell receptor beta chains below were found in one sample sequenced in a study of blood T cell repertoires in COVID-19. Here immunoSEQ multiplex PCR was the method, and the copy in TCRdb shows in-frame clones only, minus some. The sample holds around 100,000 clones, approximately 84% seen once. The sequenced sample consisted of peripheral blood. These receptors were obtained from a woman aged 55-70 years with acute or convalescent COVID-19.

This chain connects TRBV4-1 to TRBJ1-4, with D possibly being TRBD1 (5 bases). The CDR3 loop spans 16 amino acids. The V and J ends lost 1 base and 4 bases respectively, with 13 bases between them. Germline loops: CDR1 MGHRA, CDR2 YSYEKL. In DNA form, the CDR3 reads TGCGCCAGCAGCCAAGGGTTACAGGTGGTTAATGAAAAACTGTTTTTT. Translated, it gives CASSQGLQVVNEKLFF.

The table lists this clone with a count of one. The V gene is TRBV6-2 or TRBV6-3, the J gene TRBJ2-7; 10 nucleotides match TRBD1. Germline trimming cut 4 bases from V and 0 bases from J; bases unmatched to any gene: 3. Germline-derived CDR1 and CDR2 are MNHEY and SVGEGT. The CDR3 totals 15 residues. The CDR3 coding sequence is TGTGCCAGCAGTTGGACAGGGGGAAGCTCCTACGAGCAGTACTTC. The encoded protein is CASSWTGGSSYEQYF.

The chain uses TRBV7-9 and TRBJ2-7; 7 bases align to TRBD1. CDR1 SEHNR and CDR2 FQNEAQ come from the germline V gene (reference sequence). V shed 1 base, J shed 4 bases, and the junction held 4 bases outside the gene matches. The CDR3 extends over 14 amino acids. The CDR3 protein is CASSLDARGYEQYF. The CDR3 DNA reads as TGTGCCAGCAGCTTAGATGCCAGGGGGTACGAGCAGTACTTC.

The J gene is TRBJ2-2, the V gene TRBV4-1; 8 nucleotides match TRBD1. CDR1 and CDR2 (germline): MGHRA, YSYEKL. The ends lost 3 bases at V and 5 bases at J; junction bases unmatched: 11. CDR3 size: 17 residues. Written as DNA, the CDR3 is TGCGCCAGCAGCCACGAACCAGGGGGCGACTGGACCGGGGAGCTGTTTTTT. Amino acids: CASSHEPGGDWTGELFF.

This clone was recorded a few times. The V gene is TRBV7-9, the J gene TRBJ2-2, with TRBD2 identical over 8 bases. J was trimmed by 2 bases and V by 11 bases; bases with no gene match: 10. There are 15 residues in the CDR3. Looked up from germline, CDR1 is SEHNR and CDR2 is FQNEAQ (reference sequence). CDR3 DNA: TGTGCCCCCGGACGGGGGGGCCGTAACACCGGGGAGCTGTTTTTT. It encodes CAPGRGGRNTGELFF.

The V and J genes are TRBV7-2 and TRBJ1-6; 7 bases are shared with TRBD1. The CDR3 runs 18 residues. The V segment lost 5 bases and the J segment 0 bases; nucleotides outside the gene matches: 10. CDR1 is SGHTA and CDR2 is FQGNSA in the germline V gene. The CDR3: CASSPGQAFNSYNSPLHF. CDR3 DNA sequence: TGTGCCAGCAGCCCCGGACAGGCTTTTAACTCCTATAATTCACCCCTCCACTTT.

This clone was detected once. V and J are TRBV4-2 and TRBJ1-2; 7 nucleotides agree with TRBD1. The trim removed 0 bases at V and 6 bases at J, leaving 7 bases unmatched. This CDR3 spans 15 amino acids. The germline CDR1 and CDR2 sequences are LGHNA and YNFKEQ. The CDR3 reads CASSQETRGQDGYTF. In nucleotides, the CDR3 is TGTGCCAGCAGCCAAGAGACTAGGGGGCAGGATGGCTACACCTTC.

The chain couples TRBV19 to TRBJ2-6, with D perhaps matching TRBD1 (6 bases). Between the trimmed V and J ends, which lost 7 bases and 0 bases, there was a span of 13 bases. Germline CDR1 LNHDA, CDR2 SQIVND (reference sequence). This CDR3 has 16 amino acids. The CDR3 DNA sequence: TGTGCCAGTACCCTTAACAGGGTCTCTGGGGCCAACGTCCTGACTTTC. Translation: CASTLNRVSGANVLTF.

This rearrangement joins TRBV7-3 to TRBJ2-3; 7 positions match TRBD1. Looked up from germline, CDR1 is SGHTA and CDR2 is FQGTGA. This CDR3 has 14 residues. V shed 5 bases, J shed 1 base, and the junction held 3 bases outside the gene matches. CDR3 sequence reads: CASSPDRGTDTQYF. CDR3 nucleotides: TGTGCCAGCAGCCCCGACAGGGGCACAGATACGCAGTATTTT. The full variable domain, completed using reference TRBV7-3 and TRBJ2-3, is GAGVSQTPSNKVTEKGKYVELRCDPISGHTALYWYRQSLGQGPEFLIYFQGTGAADDSGLPNDRFFAVRPEGSVSTLKIQRTERGDSAVYLCASSPDRGTDTQYFGPGTRLTVL.

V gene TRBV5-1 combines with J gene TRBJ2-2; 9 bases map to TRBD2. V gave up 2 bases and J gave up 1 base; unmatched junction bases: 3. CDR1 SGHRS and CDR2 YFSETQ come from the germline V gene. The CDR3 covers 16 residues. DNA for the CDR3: TGCGCCAGCAGCTTATCTAGCGGGGTGAACACCGGGGAGCTGTTTTTT. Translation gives CASSLSSGVNTGELFF.

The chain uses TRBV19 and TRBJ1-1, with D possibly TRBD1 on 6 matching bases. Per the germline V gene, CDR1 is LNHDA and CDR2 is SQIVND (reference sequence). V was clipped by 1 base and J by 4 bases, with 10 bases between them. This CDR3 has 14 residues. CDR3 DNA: TGTGCCAGTAGTATAGGGGGCAGGGGCACTGAAGCTTTCTTT. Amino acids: CASSIGGRGTEAFF.

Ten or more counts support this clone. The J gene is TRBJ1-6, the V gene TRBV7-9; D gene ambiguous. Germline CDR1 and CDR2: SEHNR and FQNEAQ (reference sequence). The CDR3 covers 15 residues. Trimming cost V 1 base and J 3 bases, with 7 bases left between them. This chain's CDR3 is CASSLVQNYNSPLHF. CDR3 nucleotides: TGTGCCAGCAGCTTAGTACAGAACTATAATTCACCCCTCCACTTT.

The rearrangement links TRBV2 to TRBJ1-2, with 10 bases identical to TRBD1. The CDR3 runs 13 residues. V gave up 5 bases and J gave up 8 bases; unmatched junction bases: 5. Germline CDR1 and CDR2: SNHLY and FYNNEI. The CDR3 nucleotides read TGTGCCAGCAGTACGGGACAGGGGTCCGGCTACACCTTC. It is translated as CASSTGQGSGYTF.

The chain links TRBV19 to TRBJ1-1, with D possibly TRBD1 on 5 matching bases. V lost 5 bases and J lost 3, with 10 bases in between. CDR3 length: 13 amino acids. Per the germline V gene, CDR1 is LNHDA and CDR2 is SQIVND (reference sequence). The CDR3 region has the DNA TGTGCCAGTAGTTCCCGGGGGGACACTGAAGCTTTCTTT. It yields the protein CASSSRGDTEAFF. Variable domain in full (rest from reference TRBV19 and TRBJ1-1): DGGITQSPKYLFRKEGQNVTLSCEQNLNHDAMYWYRQDPGQGLRLIYYSQIVNDFQKGDIAEGYSVSREKKESFPLTVTSAQKNPTAFYLCASSSRGDTEAFFGQGTRLTVV.

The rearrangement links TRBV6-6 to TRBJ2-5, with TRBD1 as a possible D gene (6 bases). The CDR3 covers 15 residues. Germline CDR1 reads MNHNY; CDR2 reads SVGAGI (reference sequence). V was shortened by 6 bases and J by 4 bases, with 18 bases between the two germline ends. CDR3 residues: CASRPPRTERETQYF. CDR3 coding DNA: TGTGCCAGCAGACCACCCCGGACAGAACGAGAGACCCAGTACTTC.

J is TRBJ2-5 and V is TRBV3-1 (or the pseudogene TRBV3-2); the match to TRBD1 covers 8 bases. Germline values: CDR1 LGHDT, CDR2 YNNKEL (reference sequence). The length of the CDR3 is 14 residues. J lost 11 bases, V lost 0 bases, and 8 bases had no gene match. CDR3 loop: CASSQESRGPQQYF. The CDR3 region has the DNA TGTGCCAGCAGCCAAGAGAGCAGGGGGCCACAGCAGTACTTC.

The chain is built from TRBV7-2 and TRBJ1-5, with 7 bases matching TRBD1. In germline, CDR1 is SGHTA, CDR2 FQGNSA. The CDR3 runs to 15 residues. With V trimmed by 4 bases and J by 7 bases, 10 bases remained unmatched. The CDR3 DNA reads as TGTGCCAGCAGCTCAAGGACAGGATTTAGCCAGCCCCAGCATTTT. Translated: CASSSRTGFSQPQHF.

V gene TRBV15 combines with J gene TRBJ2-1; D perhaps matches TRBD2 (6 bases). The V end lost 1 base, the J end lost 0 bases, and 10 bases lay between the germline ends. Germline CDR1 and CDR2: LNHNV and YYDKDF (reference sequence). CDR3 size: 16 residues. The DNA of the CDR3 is TGTGCCACCAGCAGAGCCGGGACTGGCTCCTACAATGAGCAGTTCTTC. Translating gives CATSRAGTGSYNEQFF. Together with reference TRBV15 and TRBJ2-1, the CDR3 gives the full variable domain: DAMVIQNPRYQVTQFGKPVTLSCSQTLNHNVMYWYQQKSSQAPKLLFHYYDKDFNNEADTPDNFQSRRPNTSFCFLDIRSPGLGDTAMYLCATSRAGTGSYNEQFFGPGTRLTVL.

CDR3 nucleotides: TGTGCCAGCAGCTTACGCGGGACTAGCTACAATGAGCAGTTCTTC. Protein: CASSLRGTSYNEQFF. The chain has TRBV7-9 and TRBJ2-1; 8 positions match TRBD2. Unmatched junction bases numbered 3, after V lost 2 bases and J lost 3 bases. The CDR3 has 15 residues. Looked up from germline, CDR1 is SEHNR and CDR2 is FQNEAQ (reference sequence).

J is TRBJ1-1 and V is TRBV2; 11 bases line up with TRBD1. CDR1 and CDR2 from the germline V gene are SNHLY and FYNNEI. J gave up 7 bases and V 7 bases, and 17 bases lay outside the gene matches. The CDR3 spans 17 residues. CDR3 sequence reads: CASTVPPTPDRGLEAFF. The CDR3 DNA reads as TGTGCCAGCACCGTACCTCCAACCCCGGACAGGGGGCTTGAAGCTTTCTTT.

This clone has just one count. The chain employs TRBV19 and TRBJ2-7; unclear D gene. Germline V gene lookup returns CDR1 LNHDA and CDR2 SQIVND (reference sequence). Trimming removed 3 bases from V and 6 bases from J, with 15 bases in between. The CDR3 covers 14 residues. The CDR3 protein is CASSIGTATGEQYF. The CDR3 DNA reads TGTGCCAGTAGTATCGGAACGGCAACGGGCGAGCAGTACTTC.

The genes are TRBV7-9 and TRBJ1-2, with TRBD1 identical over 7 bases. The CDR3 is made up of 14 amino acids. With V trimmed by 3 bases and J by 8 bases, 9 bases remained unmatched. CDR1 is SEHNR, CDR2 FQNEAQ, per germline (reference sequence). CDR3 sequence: CASSLPTGSRGYTF. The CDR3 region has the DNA TGTGCCAGCAGCTTGCCGACAGGGTCACGGGGCTACACCTTC.

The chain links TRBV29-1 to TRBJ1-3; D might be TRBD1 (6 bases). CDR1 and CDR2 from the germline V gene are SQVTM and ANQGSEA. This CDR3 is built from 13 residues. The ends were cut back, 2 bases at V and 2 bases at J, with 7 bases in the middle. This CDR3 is CSVERDTGNTIYF. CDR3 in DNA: TGCAGCGTTGAACGGGACACTGGAAACACCATATATTTT.

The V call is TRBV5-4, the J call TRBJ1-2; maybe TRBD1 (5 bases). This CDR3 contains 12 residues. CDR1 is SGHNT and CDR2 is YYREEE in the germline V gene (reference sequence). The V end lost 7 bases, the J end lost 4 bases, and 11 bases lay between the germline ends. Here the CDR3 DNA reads TGTGCCAGCGCGTCTCAGGGCTATGGCTACACCTTC. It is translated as CASASQGYGYTF.